One sample yielded the 16 T cell receptor beta chains listed below, sequenced in a study of T cells after yellow fever vaccination. From the 5' RACE reads, TCRdb called clonotypes with MiXCR, one entry per CDR3 protein. The table includes approximately 150,000 distinct CDR3 sequences, approximately 10% detected once. Sample: CD8+ T cells sorted from PBMCs, taken 45 days after the yellow fever booster vaccination. These receptors all come from a man in his late teens or twenties who received the YFV17D yellow fever vaccine.

This clonotype has at least ten counts. The chain couples TRBV4-1 to TRBJ2-1; perhaps TRBD2 as D (5 bases). This CDR3 is 16 amino acids long. The V gene lost 1 base and the J gene lost 7 bases, with 17 bases spanning the gap. Germline CDR1 MGHRA, CDR2 YSYEKL. For the CDR3, the DNA is TGCGCCAGCAGCCAAGTGCAAGGACTTTCACGGAATGAGCAGTTCTTC. It encodes CASSQVQGLSRNEQFF.

This chain connects TRBV4-1 to TRBJ2-1; tentatively, D is TRBD1 (6 bases). This CDR3 comprises 13 residues. V was clipped by 4 bases and J by 5 bases, with 9 bases between them. The V gene's germline CDR1 is MGHRA and CDR2 YSYEKL. In nucleotides, the CDR3 is TGCGCCAGCAGCCCAGGACAGAACAATGAGCAGTTCTTC. Protein: CASSPGQNNEQFF.

V gene TRBV27 combines with J gene TRBJ2-1; D remains ambiguous. Germline CDR1 MNHEY, CDR2 SMNVEV (reference sequence). V was clipped by 3 bases and J by 2 bases, with 11 bases between them. This CDR3 has 15 residues. CDR3 DNA sequence: TGTGCCAGCAGTTTTGGGGTACCTACCTACAATGAGCAGTTCTTC. Residues: CASSFGVPTYNEQFF.

This clonotype appeared a few times. This chain links TRBV7-9 with TRBJ1-1; D is undetermined. This CDR3 contains 16 residues. V lost 5 bases and J lost 1, with 17 bases in between. CDR1 is SEHNR, CDR2 FQNEAQ, per germline (reference sequence). The CDR3 protein is CASSPEDGPSNTEAFF. CDR3 DNA sequence: TGTGCCAGCAGCCCGGAGGATGGGCCATCGAACACTGAAGCTTTCTTT.

This clonotype was recorded a few times. The V and J genes are TRBV9 and TRBJ2-2; TRBD2 matches at 8 bases. The CDR3 runs to 14 residues. The germline CDR1 and CDR2 sequences are SGDLS and YYNGEE. V was pared by 3 bases and J by 5 bases, with 3 bases of the junction left unmatched. This CDR3 reads CASSAGTRTGELFF. The CDR3 coding sequence is TGTGCCAGCAGCGCCGGGACTAGGACCGGGGAGCTGTTTTTT.

This clonotype was seen a handful of times. V usage is TRBV6-2 or TRBV6-3 and J usage is TRBJ2-2, with 12 nucleotides matching TRBD2. J lost 5 bases, V lost 4 bases, and 5 bases had no gene match. CDR1 MNHEY and CDR2 SVGEGT come from the germline V gene. There are 16 residues in the CDR3. CDR3 in DNA: TGTGCCAGCAGTTCCCCCGGACTAGCGGGGACCGGGGAGCTGTTTTTT. Translating it yields CASSSPGLAGTGELFF.

Only a few counts were recorded for this clonotype. The chain couples TRBV12-3 or TRBV12-4 to TRBJ2-5, with D possibly being TRBD1 (6 bases). The CDR3 spans 13 residues. V was trimmed by 5 bases and J by 5 bases, leaving 12 bases between them. CDR3 protein: CASSLGAPETQYF. The CDR3 nucleotides are TGTGCCAGCAGTCTGGGGGCTCCGGAGACCCAGTACTTC.

This sequence joins TRBV13 and TRBJ2-6, with D tentatively TRBD1 (6 bases). Trimming pared 5 bases from V and 0 bases from J, leaving 8 bases between. The CDR3 covers 15 residues. Per germline, CDR1 PRHDT and CDR2 FYEKMQ (reference sequence). The CDR3 DNA sequence: TGTGCCAGCAGCCAAGGGGGCTCTGGGGCCAACGTCCTGACTTTC. It specifies CASSQGGSGANVLTF.

The genes are TRBV6-2 or TRBV6-3 and TRBJ2-7; D is ambiguous. With 8 bases removed from V and 2 bases from J, the gap between germline ends came to 13 bases. Per the germline V gene, CDR1 is MNHEY and CDR2 is SVGEGT. The CDR3 has 13 residues. The CDR3 DNA is TGTGCCAGCTCGTATATGTTGGCCTACGAGCAGTACGTC. Translating it yields CASSYMLAYEQYV.

In its sample, this clonotype was seen many times. The V call is TRBV4-1, the J call TRBJ2-1, with D tentatively TRBD2 (7 bases). V gave up 3 bases and J gave up 8 bases, with 17 bases separating them. Per the germline V gene, CDR1 is MGHRA and CDR2 is YSYEKL. This CDR3 comprises 15 residues. The DNA for the CDR3 is TGCGCCAGCAGCCACTTACCGGGGGGCCGGGATGAGCAGTTCTTC. Its protein product is CASSHLPGGRDEQFF.

This clonotype was observed at least ten times. This chain connects TRBV6-5 to TRBJ2-3; TRBD1 might be the D (6 bases). Trimming left V 4 bases short and J 1 base short, with 15 bases between. The CDR3 is 16 residues long. Germline assignment: CDR1 MNHEY and CDR2 SVGAGI. The CDR3 region is CASSLQWTVRTDTQYF. CDR3 nucleotides: TGTGCCAGCAGTTTGCAGTGGACAGTGCGCACAGATACGCAGTATTTT.

The sample holds a few counts of this clonotype. The V gene is TRBV2, the J gene TRBJ2-2, with 7 nucleotides matching TRBD1. V lost 5 bases and J lost 8; bases outside the gene matches: 5. This CDR3 comprises 13 residues. From germline, CDR1 is SNHLY and CDR2 FYNNEI. The CDR3 is CASSPTGKGELFF. The CDR3, as DNA: TGTGCCAGCAGTCCGACAGGGAAAGGGGAGCTGTTTTTT.

This clonotype was picked up a small number of times. J is TRBJ1-6 and V is TRBV27; D not certain. V was trimmed by 3 bases and J by 14 bases, leaving 14 bases between them. The CDR3 length is 13 residues. CDR1 and CDR2 (germline): MNHEY, SMNVEV (reference sequence). CDR3 nucleotide sequence: TGTGCCAGCAGTTTCATCCCGGTGGTAACCCTCCACTTT. Protein: CASSFIPVVTLHF.

This clonotype was detected only a few times. The genes are TRBV7-9 and TRBJ1-2, with a tentative D call TRBD1 (6 bases). V was cut by 5 bases and J by 5 bases, with 12 bases left in between. Germline V gene sequence: CDR1 SEHNR, CDR2 FQNEAQ (reference sequence). This CDR3 contains 13 residues. For the CDR3, the DNA is TGTGCCAGCAGCCCGGAGGGGGTTTATGGCTACACCTTC. Its translation is CASSPEGVYGYTF. Complete variable domain (other parts from reference TRBV7-9 and TRBJ1-2): DTGVSQNPRHKITKRGQNVTFRCDPISEHNRLYWYRQTLGQGPEFLTYFQNEAQLEKSRLLSDRFSAERPKGSFSTLEIQRTEQGDSAMYLCASSPEGVYGYTFGSGTRLTVV.

This clonotype has just a few counts. V and J are TRBV11-2 and TRBJ2-1; the D gene is possibly TRBD1 (5 bases). From germline, CDR1 is SGHAT and CDR2 FQNNGV. The CDR3 length is 16 residues. Trimming stripped 2 bases from V and 3 bases from J, with 14 bases between. CDR3 nucleotide sequence: TGTGCCAGCAGCTTAAGCGACAGTCCCTACTACAATGAGCAGTTCTTC. It encodes CASSLSDSPYYNEQFF.

The chain joins TRBV7-6 to TRBJ1-1; TRBD1 matches at 10 bases. The V gene end was trimmed by 5 bases and the J gene end by 3 bases; junction bases not matched to a gene: 15. The CDR3 covers 18 residues. The germline CDR1 and CDR2 sequences are SGHVS and FNYEAQ. The DNA of the CDR3 is TGTGCCAGCAGCGCCGCCTTAGGAACTGGGACAGGGGACACTGAAGCTTTCTTT. As protein: CASSAALGTGTGDTEAFF.